This section outlines one TCR beta chain sequence together with its context. These data are taken from a study of blood T cell repertoires in COVID-19. Study summary: Sites in the United States, Italy and Spain provided acute and convalescent COVID-19 samples. Sample material is recorded as cDNA or gDNA derived from T cells, B-cell-depleted T cells, or PBMCs.

Original processing methods: Cell counts per sample came from amplifying reference gene primers. The table came from immunoSEQ multiplex PCR; TCRdb's copy has only in-frame clones and leaves some out. V, J and clone size were drawn from that table, and D and trimming were deduced from the DNA. The sample consists of about 200,000 clones, 70% to 90% of them appearing once. CDR3 length equals 17 residues. Unmatched junction bases numbered 4, after V lost 0 bases and J lost 5 bases. Germline loops: CDR1 KGHSH, CDR2 LQKENI. Sequenced: peripheral blood. The rearrangement joins TRBV18 to TRBJ2-2, with 12 bases fitting TRBD2. The source of this sequence is a man aged 35-49 years with active or convalescent COVID-19. CDR3 bases: TGTGCCAGCTCACCACCGGGACTAGCGGGTCGGACCGGGGAGCTGTTTTTT. Translation: CASSPPGLAGRTGELFF.